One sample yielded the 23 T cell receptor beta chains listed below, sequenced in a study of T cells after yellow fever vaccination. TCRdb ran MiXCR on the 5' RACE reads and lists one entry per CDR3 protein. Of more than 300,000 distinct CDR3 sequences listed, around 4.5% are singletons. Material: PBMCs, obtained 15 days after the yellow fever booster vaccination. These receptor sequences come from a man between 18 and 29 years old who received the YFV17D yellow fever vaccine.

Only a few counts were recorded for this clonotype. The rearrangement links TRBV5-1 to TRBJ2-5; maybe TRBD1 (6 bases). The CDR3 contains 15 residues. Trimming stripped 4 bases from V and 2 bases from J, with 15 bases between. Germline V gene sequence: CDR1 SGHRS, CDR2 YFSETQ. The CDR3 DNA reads TGCGCCAGCAGCATGGCCGGGACACCACAAGAGACCCAGTACTTC. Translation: CASSMAGTPQETQYF. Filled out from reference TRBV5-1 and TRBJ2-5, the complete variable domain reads KAGVTQTPRYLIKTRGQQVTLSCSPISGHRSVSWYQQTPGQGLQFLFEYFSETQRNKGNFPGRFSGRQFSNSRSEMNVSTLELGDSALYLCASSMAGTPQETQYFGPGTRLLVL.

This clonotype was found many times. CDR3 protein: CASSVVGGEIYEQYF. CDR3 DNA sequence: TGTGCCAGCAGCGTAGTTGGAGGGGAAATTTACGAGCAGTACTTC. V and J are TRBV9 and TRBJ2-7, with TRBD2 as a possible D gene (6 bases). CDR1 and CDR2 (germline): SGDLS, YYNGEE. CDR3 length: 15 amino acids. The V end was cut by 0 bases, the J end by 4 bases, with 14 bases between.

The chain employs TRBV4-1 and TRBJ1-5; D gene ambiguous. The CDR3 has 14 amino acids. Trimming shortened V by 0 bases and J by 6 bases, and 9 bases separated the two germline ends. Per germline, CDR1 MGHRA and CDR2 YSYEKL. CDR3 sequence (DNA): TGCGCCAGCAGCCAAGATAGGCAAGGTCAGCCCCAGCATTTT. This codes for CASSQDRQGQPQHF.

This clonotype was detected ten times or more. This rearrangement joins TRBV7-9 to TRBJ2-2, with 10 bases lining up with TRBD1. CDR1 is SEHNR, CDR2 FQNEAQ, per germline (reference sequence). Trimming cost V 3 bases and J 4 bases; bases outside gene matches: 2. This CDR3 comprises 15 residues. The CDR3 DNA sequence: TGTGCCAGCAGCTTGGGGACAGGGGTCACCGGGGAGCTGTTTTTT. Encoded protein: CASSLGTGVTGELFF.

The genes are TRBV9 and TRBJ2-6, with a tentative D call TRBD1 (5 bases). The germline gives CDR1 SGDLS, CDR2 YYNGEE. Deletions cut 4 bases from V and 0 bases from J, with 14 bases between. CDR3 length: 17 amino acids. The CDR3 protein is CASSFRAGYSGANVLTF. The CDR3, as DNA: TGTGCCAGCAGCTTCAGGGCTGGATACTCTGGGGCCAACGTCCTGACTTTC.

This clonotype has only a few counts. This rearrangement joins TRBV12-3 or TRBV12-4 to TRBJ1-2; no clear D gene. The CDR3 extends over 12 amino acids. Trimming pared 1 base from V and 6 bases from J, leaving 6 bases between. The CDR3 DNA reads TGTGCCAGCAGTTTAGAGCTTCATGGCTACACCTTC. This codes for CASSLELHGYTF.

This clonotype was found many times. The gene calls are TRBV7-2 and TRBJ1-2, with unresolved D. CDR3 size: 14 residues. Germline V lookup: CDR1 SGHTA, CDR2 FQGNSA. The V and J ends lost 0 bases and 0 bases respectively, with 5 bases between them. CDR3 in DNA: TGTGCCAGCAGCTTAGCCCAAGCTAACTATGGCTACACCTTC. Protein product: CASSLAQANYGYTF. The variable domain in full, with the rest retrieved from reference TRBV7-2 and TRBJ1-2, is GAGVSQSPSNKVTEKGKDVELRCDPISGHTALYWYRQSLGQGLEFLIYFQGNSAPDKSGLPSDRFSAERTGGSVSTLTIQRTQQEDSAVYLCASSLAQANYGYTFGSGTRLTVV.

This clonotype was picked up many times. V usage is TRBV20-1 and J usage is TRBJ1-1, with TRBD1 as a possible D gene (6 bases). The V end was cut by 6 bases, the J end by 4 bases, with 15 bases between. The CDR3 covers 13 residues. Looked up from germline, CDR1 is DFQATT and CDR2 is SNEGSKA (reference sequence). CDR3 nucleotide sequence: TGCAGTGCAAGGGCGGGGGCGGGCACTGAAGCTTTCTTT. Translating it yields CSARAGAGTEAFF.

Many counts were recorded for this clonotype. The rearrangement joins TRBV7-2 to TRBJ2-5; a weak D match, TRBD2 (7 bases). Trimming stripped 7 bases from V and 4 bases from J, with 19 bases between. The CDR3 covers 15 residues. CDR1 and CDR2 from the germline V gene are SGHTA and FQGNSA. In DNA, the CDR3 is TGTGCCAGCAATTCCGTGGGGGGGCCGGGAGAGACCCAGTACTTC. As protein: CASNSVGGPGETQYF.

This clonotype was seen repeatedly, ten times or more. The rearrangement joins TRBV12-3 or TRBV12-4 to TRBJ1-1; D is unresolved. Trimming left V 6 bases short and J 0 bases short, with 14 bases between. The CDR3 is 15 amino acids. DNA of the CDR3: TGTGCCAGCAGGGGTGGAGGGAGCATGAACACTGAAGCTTTCTTT. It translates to CASRGGGSMNTEAFF.

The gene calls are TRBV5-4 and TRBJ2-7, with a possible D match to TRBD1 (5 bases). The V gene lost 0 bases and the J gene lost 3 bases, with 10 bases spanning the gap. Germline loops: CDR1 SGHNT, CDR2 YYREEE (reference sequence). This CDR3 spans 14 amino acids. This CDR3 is CASSLEPGFYEQYF. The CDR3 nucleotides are TGTGCCAGCAGCTTGGAACCAGGGTTCTACGAGCAGTACTTC.

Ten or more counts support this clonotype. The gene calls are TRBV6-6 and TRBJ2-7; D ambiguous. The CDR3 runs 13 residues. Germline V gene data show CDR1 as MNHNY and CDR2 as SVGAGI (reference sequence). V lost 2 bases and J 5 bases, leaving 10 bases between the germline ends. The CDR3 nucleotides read TGTGCCAGCAGTTACCCAGCTGAGGACGAGCAGTACTTC. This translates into CASSYPAEDEQYF.

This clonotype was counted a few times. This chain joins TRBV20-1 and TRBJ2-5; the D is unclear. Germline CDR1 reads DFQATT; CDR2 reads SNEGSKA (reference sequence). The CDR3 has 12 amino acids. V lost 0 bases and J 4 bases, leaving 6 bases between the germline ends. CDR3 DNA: TGCAGTGCTAGAGATCCCTCAGAGACCCAGTACTTC. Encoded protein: CSARDPSETQYF.

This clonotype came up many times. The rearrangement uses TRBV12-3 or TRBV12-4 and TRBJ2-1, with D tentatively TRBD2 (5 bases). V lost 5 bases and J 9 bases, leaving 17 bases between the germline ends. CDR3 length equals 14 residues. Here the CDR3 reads CASSPPLTRGEQFF. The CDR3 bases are TGTGCCAGCAGTCCCCCGCTCACTAGAGGTGAGCAGTTCTTC.

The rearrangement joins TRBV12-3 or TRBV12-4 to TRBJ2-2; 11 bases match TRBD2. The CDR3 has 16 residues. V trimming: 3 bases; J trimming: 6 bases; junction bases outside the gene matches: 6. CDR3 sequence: CASSLLAGGNAGELFF. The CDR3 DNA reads TGTGCCAGCAGTTTGCTAGCGGGGGGAAATGCCGGGGAGCTGTTTTTT.

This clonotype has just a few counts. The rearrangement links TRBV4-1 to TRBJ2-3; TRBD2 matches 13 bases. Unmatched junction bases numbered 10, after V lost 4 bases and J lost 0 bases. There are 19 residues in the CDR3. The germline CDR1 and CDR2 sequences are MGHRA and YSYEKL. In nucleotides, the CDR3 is TGCGCCAGCAGCCCGAGACTAGCGGGGGGACTCTCTAGCACAGATACGCAGTATTTT. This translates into CASSPRLAGGLSSTDTQYF.

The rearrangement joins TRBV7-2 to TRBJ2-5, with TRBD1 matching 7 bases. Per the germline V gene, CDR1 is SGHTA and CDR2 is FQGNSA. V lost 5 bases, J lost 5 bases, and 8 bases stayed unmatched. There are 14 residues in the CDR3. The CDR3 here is CASSLQTGRETQYF. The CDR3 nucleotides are TGTGCCAGCAGCCTACAGACAGGGCGGGAGACCCAGTACTTC.

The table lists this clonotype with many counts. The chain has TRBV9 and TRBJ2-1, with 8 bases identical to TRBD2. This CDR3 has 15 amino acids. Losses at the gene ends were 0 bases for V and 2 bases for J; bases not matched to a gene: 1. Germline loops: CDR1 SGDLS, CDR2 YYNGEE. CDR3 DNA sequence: TGTGCCAGCAGCGTAGACGGGGGGGCCTACAATGAGCAGTTCTTC. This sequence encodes CASSVDGGAYNEQFF.

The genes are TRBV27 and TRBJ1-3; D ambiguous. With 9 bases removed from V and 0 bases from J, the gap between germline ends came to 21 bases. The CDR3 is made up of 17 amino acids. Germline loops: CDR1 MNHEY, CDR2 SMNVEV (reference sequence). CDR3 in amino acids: CASSKEAQPLSGNTIYF. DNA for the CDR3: TGTGCCAGTAGTAAGGAGGCACAGCCCCTCTCTGGAAACACCATATATTTT.

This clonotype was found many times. The CDR3 nucleotides read TGCGCCAGCAGCCTTCGACAGGGGTACGAGCAGTACTTC. Its translation is CASSLRQGYEQYF. The chain employs TRBV4-3 and TRBJ2-7, with 8 bases matching TRBD1. This CDR3 is 13 amino acids long. Germline CDR1 and CDR2: LGHNA and YSLEER. Unmatched junction bases numbered 3, after V lost 4 bases and J lost 4 bases.

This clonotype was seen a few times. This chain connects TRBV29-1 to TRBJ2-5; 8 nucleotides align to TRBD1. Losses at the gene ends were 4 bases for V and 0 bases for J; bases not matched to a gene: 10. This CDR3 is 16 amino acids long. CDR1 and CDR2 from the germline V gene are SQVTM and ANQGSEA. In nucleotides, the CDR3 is TGCAGCGTTGCAAGTTGGACAGGGAAGCACCAAGAGACCCAGTACTTC. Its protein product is CSVASWTGKHQETQYF.

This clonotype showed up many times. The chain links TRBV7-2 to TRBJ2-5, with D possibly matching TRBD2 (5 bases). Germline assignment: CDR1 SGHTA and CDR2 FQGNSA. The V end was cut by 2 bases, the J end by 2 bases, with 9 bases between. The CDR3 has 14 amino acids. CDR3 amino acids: CASSLSAAQETQYF. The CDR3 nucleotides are TGTGCCAGCAGCTTATCAGCGGCTCAAGAGACCCAGTACTTC.

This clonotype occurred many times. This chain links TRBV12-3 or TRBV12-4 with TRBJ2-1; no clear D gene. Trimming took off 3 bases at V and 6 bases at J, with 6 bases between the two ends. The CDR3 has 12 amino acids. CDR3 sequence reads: CASSFLGNEQFF. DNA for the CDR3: TGTGCCAGCAGTTTTCTAGGCAATGAGCAGTTCTTC.